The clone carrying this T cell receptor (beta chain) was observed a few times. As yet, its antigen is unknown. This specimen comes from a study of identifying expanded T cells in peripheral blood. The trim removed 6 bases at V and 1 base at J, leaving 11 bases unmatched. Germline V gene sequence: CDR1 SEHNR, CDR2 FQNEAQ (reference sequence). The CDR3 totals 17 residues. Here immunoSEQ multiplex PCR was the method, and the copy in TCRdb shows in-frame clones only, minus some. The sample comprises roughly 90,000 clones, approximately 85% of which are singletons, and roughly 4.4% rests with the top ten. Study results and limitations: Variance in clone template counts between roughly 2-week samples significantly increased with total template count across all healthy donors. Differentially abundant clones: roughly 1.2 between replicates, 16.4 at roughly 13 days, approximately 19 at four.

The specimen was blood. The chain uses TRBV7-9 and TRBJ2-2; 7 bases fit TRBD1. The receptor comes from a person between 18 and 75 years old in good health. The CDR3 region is CASSQQRDSLNTGELFF. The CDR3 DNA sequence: TGTGCCAGCAGTCAACAAAGGGACAGCTTGAACACCGGGGAGCTGTTTTTT. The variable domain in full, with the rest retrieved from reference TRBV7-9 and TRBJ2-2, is DTGVSQNPRHKITKRGQNVTFRCDPISEHNRLYWYRQTLGQGPEFLTYFQNEAQLEKSRLLSDRFSAERPKGSFSTLEIQRTEQGDSAMYLCASSQQRDSLNTGELFFGEGSRLTVL.